The rows below give T cell receptor beta chains drawn from one sample of a study of T-cell memory formation after mild COVID-19. TCRdb used MiXCR to reprocess the 5' RACE reads, holding one entry per CDR3 protein. The profile shows hundreds of thousands of distinct CDR3 sequences, 20% to 25% of them singletons. Sequenced: PBMCs or a T cell subset sorted from them (not recorded which). These receptor sequences come from an adult woman who had mild COVID-19 (a few samples of this study predate the infection). Cell type and time point are not known. Each CDR3 is given with its conserved first and last residue. The D gene is left open where the match is weak. Clone size, where shown, is once, few, many, or a class for clones that have expanded.

cdr3_aa: CACGQGMNTEAFF
cdr3_nt: TGTGCCTGCGGACAGGGGATGAACACTGAAGCTTTCTTT
d_call: TRBD1
j_call: TRBJ1-1
v_call: TRBV30
clone_size: NA

cdr3_aa: CASRSGGSMNTEAFF
cdr3_nt: TGCGCCAGTCGGAGTGGGGGATCTATGAACACTGAAGCTTTCTTT
d_call: NA
j_call: TRBJ1-1
v_call: TRBV5-1
clone_size: few

cdr3_aa: CASSLAGGFGEQFF
cdr3_nt: TGTGCCAGCAGTTTAGCGGGGGGGTTTGGGGAGCAGTTCTTC
d_call: TRBD2
j_call: TRBJ2-1
v_call: TRBV12-3/TRBV12-4
clone_size: many

cdr3_aa: CASSQDQTGGWYEQYF
cdr3_nt: TGCGCCAGCAGCCAAGACCAAACGGGGGGGTGGTACGAGCAGTACTTC
d_call: TRBD2
j_call: TRBJ2-7
v_call: TRBV4-3
clone_size: NA

cdr3_aa: CASNPEDRGNSPLHF
cdr3_nt: TGTGCCAGCAACCCTGAGGACAGGGGTAATTCACCCCTCCACTTT
d_call: TRBD1
j_call: TRBJ1-6
v_call: TRBV6-1
clone_size: few

cdr3_aa: CSAPWGSNYGYTF
cdr3_nt: TGCAGTGCTCCCTGGGGGTCTAACTATGGCTACACCTTC
d_call: NA
j_call: TRBJ1-2
v_call: TRBV20-1
clone_size: NA

cdr3_aa: CASSYSVTDPETQYF
cdr3_nt: TGTGCCAGCAGTTACTCCGTGACAGACCCAGAGACCCAGTACTTC
d_call: NA
j_call: TRBJ2-5
v_call: TRBV6-6
clone_size: NA

cdr3_aa: CASSTSPQGWYEQYF
cdr3_nt: TGTGCCAGCAGCACCTCCCCACAGGGTTGGTACGAGCAGTACTTC
d_call: NA
j_call: TRBJ2-7
v_call: TRBV9
clone_size: NA

cdr3_aa: CASNPLAGPVGLTGELFF
cdr3_nt: TGTGCCAGCAACCCCCTTGCGGGGCCTGTCGGACTCACCGGGGAGCTGTTTTTT
d_call: NA
j_call: TRBJ2-2
v_call: TRBV7-9
clone_size: NA

cdr3_aa: CASSPNTYTGELFF
cdr3_nt: TGCGCCAGCAGCCCTAACACGTACACCGGGGAGCTGTTTTTT
d_call: NA
j_call: TRBJ2-2
v_call: TRBV5-1
clone_size: NA

cdr3_aa: CASSPRNDRGPWSSGANVLTF
cdr3_nt: TGTGCCAGCAGCCCTAGAAACGACAGGGGGCCCTGGAGCTCTGGGGCCAACGTCCTGACTTTC
d_call: TRBD1
j_call: TRBJ2-6
v_call: TRBV7-8
clone_size: NA

cdr3_aa: CASSPGQVGPLHF
cdr3_nt: TGTGCCAGCAGCCCGGGACAGGTCGGACCCCTCCACTTT
d_call: TRBD1
j_call: TRBJ1-6
v_call: TRBV3-1
clone_size: NA

cdr3_aa: CASSLEGGAWSEAFF
cdr3_nt: TGCGCCAGCAGCTTGGAGGGGGGCGCCTGGAGTGAAGCTTTCTTT
d_call: NA
j_call: TRBJ1-1
v_call: TRBV5-1
clone_size: NA

cdr3_aa: CASSFGALTADTQYF
cdr3_nt: TGTGCCAGCAGCTTCGGGGCCCTGACTGCAGATACGCAGTATTTT
d_call: NA
j_call: TRBJ2-3
v_call: TRBV13
clone_size: few

cdr3_aa: CASSPPLGRGSDTQYF
cdr3_nt: TGCGCCAGCAGCCCCCCTCTCGGGCGGGGATCCGATACGCAGTATTTT
d_call: NA
j_call: TRBJ2-3
v_call: TRBV4-1
clone_size: NA

cdr3_aa: CASSPTRRASGANVLTF
cdr3_nt: TGTGCCAGCAGTCCTACACGCCGGGCTTCTGGGGCCAACGTCCTGACTTTC
d_call: NA
j_call: TRBJ2-6
v_call: TRBV12-3/TRBV12-4
clone_size: NA

cdr3_aa: CASSGLMADTQYF
cdr3_nt: TGTGCCAGCAGTGGCCTTATGGCAGATACGCAGTATTTT
d_call: NA
j_call: TRBJ2-3
v_call: TRBV2
clone_size: NA